The 30 T cell receptor beta chains presented below share a single source sample, sequenced in a study of shared clonotypes between healthy human individuals. Only in-frame clones appear in the TCRdb table, and some are missing; sequencing was by immunoSEQ multiplex PCR. Of 2 million to 2.5 million clones detected, approximately 93% appear once; the ten largest clones hold 0.39%. The sample comprised naive CD4+ T cells from PBMCs. The subset here: CD45RA+ positively selected. These receptors all stem from a man aged 18 to 29 in good health. Some clones in this sample may be carry-over from other donors' samples.

In DNA, the CDR3 is TGTGCCAGCAGAGGACAGAACACCGGGGAGCTGTTTTTT. It codes for CASRGQNTGELFF. V is TRBV4-2 and J is TRBJ2-2; D is possibly TRBD1 (5 bases). The CDR3 is made up of 13 amino acids. Germline CDR1 LGHNA, CDR2 YNFKEQ. The ends were cut back, 6 bases at V and 1 base at J, with 6 bases in the middle.

The chain is built from TRBV2 and TRBJ1-1; 8 positions agree with TRBD1. The CDR3 is 16 residues long. The germline CDR1 and CDR2 sequences are SNHLY and FYNNEI. The trim removed 5 bases at V and 7 bases at J, leaving 15 bases unmatched. The CDR3 DNA follows: TGTGCCAGCAGTCTTTCCCAGAGACAGGGGACGTATGAAGCTTTCTTT. This translates into CASSLSQRQGTYEAFF.

This clone was observed once. This chain links TRBV7-9 with TRBJ1-4; TRBD1 might be the D (5 bases). Looked up from germline, CDR1 is SEHNR and CDR2 is FQNEAQ (reference sequence). The length of the CDR3 is 15 residues. V lost 2 bases to trimming and J lost 6 bases, with 13 bases between them. CDR3 coding DNA: TGTGCCAGCAGCTTAATCAGGGATGGGGATGAAAAACTGTTTTTT. Residues: CASSLIRDGDEKLFF.

The rearrangement joins TRBV29-1 to TRBJ1-2; D call uncertain. The V end lost 6 bases, the J end lost 4 bases, and 12 bases lay between the germline ends. CDR1 SQVTM and CDR2 ANQGSEA come from the germline V gene. The CDR3 extends over 12 amino acids. The CDR3 DNA reads TGCAGCGTCGTGACGGATACCTATGGCTACACCTTC. Translated: CSVVTDTYGYTF.

The chain couples TRBV28 to TRBJ2-1; 9 nucleotides match TRBD2. Germline assignment: CDR1 MDHEN and CDR2 SYDVKM. V dropped 6 bases and J dropped 7; count of bases not matched to a gene: 10. This CDR3 has 15 amino acids. CDR3 in amino acids: CASRPTSGWDNEQFF. The CDR3, as DNA: TGTGCCAGCAGGCCGACTAGCGGCTGGGATAATGAGCAGTTCTTC.

For this clone: The same CDR3 arises from other DNA sequences in this sample as well. The genes are TRBV28 and TRBJ1-4, with 9 bases lining up with TRBD1. Germline lookup yields CDR1 MDHEN and CDR2 SYDVKM. V shed 6 bases, J shed 8 bases, and the junction held 7 bases outside the gene matches. The CDR3 runs 14 residues. CDR3 nucleotide sequence: TGTGCCAGCAGGCCGGGACAGGGACGGGAAAAACTGTTTTTT. It encodes CASRPGQGREKLFF.

The chain employs TRBV5-4 and TRBJ1-2; tentative D call: TRBD1 (6 bases). Looked up from germline, CDR1 is SGHNT and CDR2 is YYREEE (reference sequence). This CDR3 is 14 amino acids long. Trimming took 0 bases from V and 6 from J, leaving 12 bases between them. CDR3 residues: CASSLDGGANGYTF. CDR3 coding DNA: TGTGCCAGCAGCTTGGATGGGGGCGCAAATGGCTACACCTTC.

J is TRBJ2-7 and V is TRBV7-3; perhaps TRBD2 as D (5 bases). CDR1 is SGHTA and CDR2 is FQGTGA in the germline V gene. CDR3 size: 18 residues. Trimming left V 4 bases short and J 1 base short, with 23 bases between. CDR3 protein: CASSSPLVGLDPSYEQYF. CDR3 coding DNA: TGTGCCAGCAGCTCCCCACTTGTAGGACTTGATCCTTCCTACGAGCAGTACTTC. Looking up the rest from reference TRBV7-3 and TRBJ2-7 gives the full variable domain: GAGVSQTPSNKVTEKGKYVELRCDPISGHTALYWYRQSLGQGPEFLIYFQGTGAADDSGLPNDRFFAVRPEGSVSTLKIQRTERGDSAVYLCASSSPLVGLDPSYEQYFGPGTRLTVT.

The V and J genes are TRBV11-2 and TRBJ2-1; 12 nucleotides align to TRBD2. Germline values: CDR1 SGHAT, CDR2 FQNNGV. The ends lost 4 bases at V and 10 bases at J; junction bases unmatched: 8. This CDR3 is 15 amino acids long. CDR3 DNA: TGTGCCAGCAGCTCGACTAGCGGGAGTCCGGAAGAGCAGTTCTTC. This codes for CASSSTSGSPEEQFF. The variable domain in full, completed from reference TRBV11-2 and TRBJ2-1, reads EAGVAQSPRYKIIEKRQSVAFWCNPISGHATLYWYQQILGQGPKLLIQFQNNGVVDDSQLPKDRFSAERLKGVDSTLKIQPAKLEDSAVYLCASSSTSGSPEEQFFGPGTRLTVL.

The chain joins TRBV11-2 to TRBJ2-7; TRBD2 agrees at 8 bases. Germline CDR1 is SGHAT and CDR2 is FQNNGV. J gave up 3 bases and V 4 bases, and 8 bases lay outside the gene matches. The CDR3 is 15 residues long. In DNA, the CDR3 is TGTGCCAGCAGCTCAGGACTAGCAGGGAACTACGAGCAGTACTTC. It encodes CASSSGLAGNYEQYF.

There are a few counts of this clone. This chain links TRBV4-1 with TRBJ2-3; 10 bases fit TRBD2. The trim removed 1 base at V and 5 bases at J, leaving 6 bases unmatched. CDR1 is MGHRA and CDR2 is YSYEKL in the germline V gene. The CDR3 spans 16 residues. DNA for the CDR3: TGCGCCAGCAGCCAAGGCGGGACTAGCGTGAGAGATACGCAGTATTTT. Protein sequence: CASSQGGTSVRDTQYF.

The chain joins TRBV11-2 to TRBJ2-2; maybe TRBD2 (6 bases). V lost 2 bases and J lost 3, with 10 bases in between. The CDR3 spans 15 residues. Germline assignment: CDR1 SGHAT and CDR2 FQNNGV. CDR3 residues: CASSLIREYTGELFF. CDR3 sequence (DNA): TGTGCCAGCAGCTTAATCCGGGAGTACACCGGGGAGCTGTTTTTT. The full variable domain, with the rest looked up from reference TRBV11-2 and TRBJ2-2, is EAGVAQSPRYKIIEKRQSVAFWCNPISGHATLYWYQQILGQGPKLLIQFQNNGVVDDSQLPKDRFSAERLKGVDSTLKIQPAKLEDSAVYLCASSLIREYTGELFFGEGSRLTVL.

This clone was found once. The chain employs TRBV5-1 and TRBJ2-5, with D maybe TRBD1 (5 bases). Trimming shortened V by 4 bases and J by 2 bases, and 15 bases separated the two germline ends. Per germline, CDR1 SGHRS and CDR2 YFSETQ. This CDR3 spans 15 amino acids. This CDR3 is CASSGQQGDQETQYF. The DNA for the CDR3 is TGCGCCAGCAGCGGGCAGCAGGGCGATCAAGAGACCCAGTACTTC.

This clone was counted a single time. This chain joins TRBV5-6 and TRBJ2-1, with D unclear. The CDR3 length is 11 residues. V was cut by 5 bases and J by 8 bases, with 8 bases left in between. Germline CDR1 and CDR2: SGHDT and YYEEEE. The CDR3 bases are TGTGCCAGCAGTAGGGTTGATGAGCAGTTCTTC. Translating it yields CASSRVDEQFF.

This chain joins TRBV5-5 and TRBJ2-2; weak D call: TRBD2 (6 bases). The CDR3 has 17 residues. CDR1 and CDR2 from the germline V gene are SGHKS and YYEKEE (reference sequence). With 4 bases removed from V and 2 bases from J, the gap between germline ends came to 18 bases. The CDR3 DNA is TGTGCCAGCAGCACTCGGTTTAGCGGCACTAACACCGGGGAGCTGTTTTTT. This sequence encodes CASSTRFSGTNTGELFF.

The CDR3, as DNA: TGCGCCAGCAGCCCGGGGACGCCAGAAGCTTTCTTT. Protein: CASSPGTPEAFF. The rearrangement joins TRBV5-1 to TRBJ1-1; maybe TRBD1 (5 bases). Trimming left V 4 bases short and J 8 bases short, with 12 bases between. This CDR3 comprises 12 residues. Germline CDR1 and CDR2: SGHRS and YFSETQ.

The gene calls are TRBV7-2 and TRBJ2-7; 7 bases line up with TRBD2. The CDR3 runs 13 residues. The V gene end was trimmed by 8 bases and the J gene end by 3 bases; junction bases not matched to a gene: 7. Germline CDR1 SGHTA, CDR2 FQGNSA. CDR3 nucleotide sequence: TGTGCCAGCGGACCGGGACTAAACTACGAGCAGTACTTC. This sequence encodes CASGPGLNYEQYF.

This rearrangement joins TRBV9 to TRBJ2-5; 9 bases fit TRBD1. Germline V gene data show CDR1 as SGDLS and CDR2 as YYNGEE. The CDR3 totals 16 residues. The trim removed 0 bases at V and 8 bases at J, leaving 11 bases unmatched. The CDR3 loop is CASSVASWRQGDTQYF. CDR3 coding DNA: TGTGCCAGCAGCGTAGCTAGTTGGAGACAGGGGGACACCCAGTACTTC.

The count of this clone is one. CDR3 region: CASSWTGVPQETQYF. The CDR3 DNA reads TGTGCCAGCAGCTGGACAGGGGTCCCTCAAGAGACCCAGTACTTC. The chain carries TRBV7-9 and TRBJ2-5; TRBD1 matches 9 bases. This CDR3 has 15 amino acids. Per germline, CDR1 SEHNR and CDR2 FQNEAQ (reference sequence). After removal of 4 bases from V and 2 bases from J, the junction contained 5 bases not matched to a gene.

J is TRBJ2-2 and V is TRBV21-1; whether TRBD2, the table's D call, matches the DNA was not checked. TRBV21-1 counts as a pseudogene. This CDR3 is built from 18 residues. The DNA of the CDR3 is TGTGCCAGCAGCAAAGGAGGGAGGTCGACAGCGAACACCGGGGAGCTGTTTTTT. The encoded protein is CASSKGGRSTANTGELFF.

CDR3 region: CASSSEGGFNEQYF. CDR3 bases: TGCGCCAGCAGCAGCGAGGGCGGATTTAACGAGCAGTACTTC. The V call is TRBV5-1, the J call TRBJ2-7; tentative D call: TRBD2 (5 bases). The CDR3 contains 14 residues. V lost 4 bases to trimming and J lost 5 bases, with 16 bases between them. The germline CDR1 and CDR2 sequences are SGHRS and YFSETQ.

V is TRBV2 and J is TRBJ1-4; 8 nucleotides agree with TRBD1. From germline, CDR1 is SNHLY and CDR2 FYNNEI. This CDR3 comprises 15 residues. With 5 bases clipped from V and 12 bases from J, the junction kept 14 bases outside the gene matches. The CDR3 protein is CASSLGTGQVSELFF. The CDR3 DNA is TGTGCCAGCAGTCTCGGGACAGGCCAAGTTTCGGAACTGTTTTTT.

V gene TRBV9 combines with J gene TRBJ1-1; a possible D gene is TRBD1 (6 bases). The CDR3 has 16 residues. In germline, CDR1 is SGDLS, CDR2 YYNGEE. Trimming took off 4 bases at V and 2 bases at J, with 18 bases between the two ends. The CDR3 DNA reads as TGTGCCAGCAGCCAAGAACAGGGTATTGGAAACACTGAAGCTTTCTTT. Protein sequence: CASSQEQGIGNTEAFF.

V and J are TRBV28 and TRBJ1-5; D remains ambiguous. CDR1 is MDHEN and CDR2 is SYDVKM in the germline V gene. The CDR3 sequence is 17 residues long. V lost 5 bases to trimming and J lost 3 bases, with 20 bases between them. The CDR3 protein is CASSPTPGDGDNQPQHF. CDR3 nucleotides: TGTGCCAGCAGTCCGACCCCCGGGGATGGAGACAATCAGCCCCAGCATTTT.

The rearrangement joins TRBV7-3 to TRBJ2-1; D possibly corresponds to TRBD1 (6 bases). Trimming removed 4 bases from V and 6 bases from J, with 10 bases in between. Germline CDR1 is SGHTA and CDR2 is FQGTGA. CDR3 length: 13 residues. As DNA, the CDR3 is TGTGCCAGCAGCTCCATAGGGGGCAATGAGCAGTTCTTC. Its protein product is CASSSIGGNEQFF.

Turning to this clone: At the DNA level, this CDR3 is encoded by other sequences in the same sample as well. The chain recombines TRBV28 with TRBJ2-7; possible D gene TRBD2, 6 bases. V lost 2 bases and J 2 bases, leaving 10 bases between the germline ends. This CDR3 is built from 14 residues. Germline CDR1 reads MDHEN; CDR2 reads SYDVKM. The CDR3 here is CASSLRGFTYEQYF. Here the CDR3 DNA reads TGTGCCAGCAGTTTACGGGGGTTCACCTACGAGCAGTACTTC.

As concerns this clone: The identical CDR3 is also encoded by other nucleotide sequences in the sample. V gene TRBV2 combines with J gene TRBJ1-2; D is uncertain. This CDR3 region has 12 residues. Per the germline V gene, CDR1 is SNHLY and CDR2 is FYNNEI. V dropped 2 bases and J dropped 5 bases, with 6 bases sitting between them. The CDR3 DNA follows: TGTGCCAGCAGTGAACGCGGTTATGGCTACACCTTC. Its protein is CASSERGYGYTF.

This clone is a singleton in its sample. Here the CDR3 reads CASGEGAGSSYEQYF. In DNA, the CDR3 is TGTGCCAGCGGGGAGGGAGCGGGAAGCTCCTACGAGCAGTACTTC. The chain combines TRBV25-1 with TRBJ2-7, with 7 bases lining up with TRBD2. The CDR3 consists of 15 residues. The V segment lost 8 bases and the J segment 0 bases; nucleotides outside the gene matches: 10. Germline CDR1 MGHDK, CDR2 SYGVNS.

The chain employs TRBV7-2 and TRBJ2-3, with 8 bases that match TRBD2. The V gene's germline CDR1 is SGHTA and CDR2 FQGNSA. CDR3 length: 17 amino acids. V dropped 5 bases and J dropped 4; count of bases not matched to a gene: 14. The CDR3 region is CASSKLLAANGPDTQYF. The CDR3, as DNA: TGTGCCAGCAGCAAGTTACTAGCGGCCAACGGCCCAGATACGCAGTATTTT.

V gene TRBV7-2 combines with J gene TRBJ2-1; D possibly corresponds to TRBD1 (6 bases). CDR1 is SGHTA and CDR2 is FQGNSA in the germline V gene. The CDR3 contains 14 residues. V shed 6 bases and J shed 4 bases, with 13 bases lying between them. The CDR3 is CASRWTDRYNEQFF. DNA of the CDR3: TGTGCCAGCAGATGGACAGATAGATACAATGAGCAGTTCTTC.